The TCR beta chain under discussion was sequenced for a study of cytomegalovirus exposure and HLA in healthy donors. Study as a whole: Unique TCRs numbering some 80 million, obtained from HLA-typed donors, made up an early data release.

The study's findings and limits: In an earlier analysis, in some 500 donors, most V segments appeared productive either ~87% or ~30% of the time.

Worth noting for this clone: Its antigen is not identified.

V dropped 1 base and J dropped 7 bases, with 12 bases sitting between them. This CDR3 is 14 amino acids long. Germline CDR1 MRHNA, CDR2 SNTAGT. Those who donated were healthy bone marrow donors. PCR involved 60 Vbeta and 13 Jbeta primers. Repertoires were generated with immunoSEQ multiplex PCR, while TCRdb's copy carries only in-frame clones and drops some. The repertoire holds about 70,000 clones, less than 70% seen once, with 2.8% in the top ten. This chain joins TRBV6-4 and TRBJ2-3; TRBD1 might be the D (6 bases). The specimen sequenced was PBMCs. This receptor was obtained from a young man in good health and CMV-seronegative. The CDR3 DNA is TGTGCCAGCAGTGACTTCTACAGGGCAAATACGCAGTATTTT. It specifies CASSDFYRANTQYF.